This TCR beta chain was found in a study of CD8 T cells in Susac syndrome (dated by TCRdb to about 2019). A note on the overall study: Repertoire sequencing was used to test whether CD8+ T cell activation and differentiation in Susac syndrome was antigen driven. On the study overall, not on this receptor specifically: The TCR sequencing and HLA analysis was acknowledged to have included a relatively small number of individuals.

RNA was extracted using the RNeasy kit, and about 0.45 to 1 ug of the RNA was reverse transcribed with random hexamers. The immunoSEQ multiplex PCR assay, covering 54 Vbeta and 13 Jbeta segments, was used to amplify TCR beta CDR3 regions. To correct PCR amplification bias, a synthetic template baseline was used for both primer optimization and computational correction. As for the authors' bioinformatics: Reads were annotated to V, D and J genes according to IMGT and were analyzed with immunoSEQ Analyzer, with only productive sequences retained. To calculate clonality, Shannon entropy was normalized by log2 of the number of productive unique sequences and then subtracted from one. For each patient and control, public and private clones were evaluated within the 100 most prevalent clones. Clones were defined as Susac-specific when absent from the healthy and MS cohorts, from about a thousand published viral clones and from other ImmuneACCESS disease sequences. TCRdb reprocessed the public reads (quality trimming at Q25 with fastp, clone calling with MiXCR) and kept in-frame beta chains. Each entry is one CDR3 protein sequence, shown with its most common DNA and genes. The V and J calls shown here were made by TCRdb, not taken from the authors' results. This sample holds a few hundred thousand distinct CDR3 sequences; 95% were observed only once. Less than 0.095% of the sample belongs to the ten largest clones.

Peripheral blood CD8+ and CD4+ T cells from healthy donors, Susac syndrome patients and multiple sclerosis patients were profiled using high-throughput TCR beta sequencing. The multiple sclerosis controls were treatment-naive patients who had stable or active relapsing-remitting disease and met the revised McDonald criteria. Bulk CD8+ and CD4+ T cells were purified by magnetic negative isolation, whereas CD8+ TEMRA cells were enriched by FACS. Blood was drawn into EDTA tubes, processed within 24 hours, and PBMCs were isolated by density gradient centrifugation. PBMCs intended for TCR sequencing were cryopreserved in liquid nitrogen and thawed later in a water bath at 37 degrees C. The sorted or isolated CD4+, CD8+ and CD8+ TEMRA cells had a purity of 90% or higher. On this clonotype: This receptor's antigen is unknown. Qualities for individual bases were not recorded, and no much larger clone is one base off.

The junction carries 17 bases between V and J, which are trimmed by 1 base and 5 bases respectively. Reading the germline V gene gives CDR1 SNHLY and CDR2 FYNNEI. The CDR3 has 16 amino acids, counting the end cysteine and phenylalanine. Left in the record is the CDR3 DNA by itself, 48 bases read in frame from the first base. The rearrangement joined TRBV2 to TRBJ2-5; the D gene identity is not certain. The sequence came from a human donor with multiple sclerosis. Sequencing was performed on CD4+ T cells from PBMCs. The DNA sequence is TGTGCCAGCAGTGAAGGAGGAGTAGGGCCGGGCGAGACCCAGTACTTC. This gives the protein CASSEGGVGPGETQYF.